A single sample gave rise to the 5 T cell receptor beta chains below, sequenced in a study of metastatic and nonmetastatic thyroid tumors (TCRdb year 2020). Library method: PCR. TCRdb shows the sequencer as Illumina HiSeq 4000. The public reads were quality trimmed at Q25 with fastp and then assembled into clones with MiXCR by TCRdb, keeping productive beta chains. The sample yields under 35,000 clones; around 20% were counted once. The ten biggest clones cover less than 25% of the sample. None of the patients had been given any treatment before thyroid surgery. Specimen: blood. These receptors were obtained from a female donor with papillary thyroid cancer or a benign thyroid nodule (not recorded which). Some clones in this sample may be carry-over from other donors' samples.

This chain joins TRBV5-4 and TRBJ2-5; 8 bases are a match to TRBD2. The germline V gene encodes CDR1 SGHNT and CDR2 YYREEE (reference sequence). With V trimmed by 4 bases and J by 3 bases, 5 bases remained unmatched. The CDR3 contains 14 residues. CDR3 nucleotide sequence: TGTGCCAGCAGCCGGACGGGGGGGGAAGAGACCCAGTACTTC. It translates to CASSRTGGEETQYF.

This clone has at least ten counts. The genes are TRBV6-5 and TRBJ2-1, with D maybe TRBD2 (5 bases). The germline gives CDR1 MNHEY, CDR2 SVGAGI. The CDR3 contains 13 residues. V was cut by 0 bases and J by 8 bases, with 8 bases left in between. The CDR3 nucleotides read TGTGCCAGCAGTTACTCAGGGCGGGATGAGCAGTTCTTC. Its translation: CASSYSGRDEQFF.

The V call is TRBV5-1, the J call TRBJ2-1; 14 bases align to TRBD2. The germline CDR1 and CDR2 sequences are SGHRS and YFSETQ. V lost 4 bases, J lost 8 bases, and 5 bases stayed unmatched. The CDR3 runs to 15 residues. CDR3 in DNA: TGCGCCAGCAGCCCGACTAGCGGGAGGGCCTATGAGCAGTTCTTC. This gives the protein CASSPTSGRAYEQFF. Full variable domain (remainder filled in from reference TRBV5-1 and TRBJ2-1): KAGVTQTPRYLIKTRGQQVTLSCSPISGHRSVSWYQQTPGQGLQFLFEYFSETQRNKGNFPGRFSGRQFSNSRSEMNVSTLELGDSALYLCASSPTSGRAYEQFFGPGTRLTVL.

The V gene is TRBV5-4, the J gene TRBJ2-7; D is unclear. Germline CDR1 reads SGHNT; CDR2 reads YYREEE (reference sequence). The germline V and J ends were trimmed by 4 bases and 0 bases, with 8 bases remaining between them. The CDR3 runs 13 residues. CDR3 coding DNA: TGTGCCAGCAGCCTCACGAGCTCCTACGAGCAGTACTTC. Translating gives CASSLTSSYEQYF.

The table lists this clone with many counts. CDR3 in amino acids: CASSEGFAMNTEAFF. CDR3 DNA sequence: TGTGCCAGCAGTGAGGGATTTGCCATGAACACTGAAGCTTTCTTT. The chain has TRBV2 and TRBJ1-1, with D unclear. Deletions cut 3 bases from V and 0 bases from J, with 11 bases between. The CDR3 contains 15 residues. The germline gives CDR1 SNHLY, CDR2 FYNNEI.